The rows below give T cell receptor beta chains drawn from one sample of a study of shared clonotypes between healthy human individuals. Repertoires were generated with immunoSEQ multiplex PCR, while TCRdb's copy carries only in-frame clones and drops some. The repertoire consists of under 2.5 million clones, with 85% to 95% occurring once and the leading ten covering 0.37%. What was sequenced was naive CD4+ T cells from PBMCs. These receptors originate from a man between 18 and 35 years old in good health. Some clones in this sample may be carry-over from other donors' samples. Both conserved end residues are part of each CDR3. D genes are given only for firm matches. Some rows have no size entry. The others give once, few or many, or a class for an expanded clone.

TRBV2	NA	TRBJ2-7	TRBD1	TGTGCCACCCGAACGGGACAGAGCTCCTACGAGCAGTACTTC	CATRTGQSSYEQYF
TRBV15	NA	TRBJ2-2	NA	TGTGCCACCAGCAGAGATGGGGGGTCGAACACCGGGGAGCTGTTTTTT	CATSRDGGSNTGELFF
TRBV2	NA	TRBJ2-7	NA	TGTGCCAGCGGATACGAGCAGTACTTC	CASGYEQYF
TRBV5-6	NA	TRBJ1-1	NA	TGTGCCAGCAGCCAGGGATGGGCGGCGACTGAAGCTTTCTTT	CASSQGWAATEAFF
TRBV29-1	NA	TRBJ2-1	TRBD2	TGCAGCGTTTTGCGGCGGGAGGGCCGCGCCTACAATGAGCAGTTCTTC	CSVLRREGRAYNEQFF
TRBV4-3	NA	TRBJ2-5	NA	TGCGCCAGCAGCCCCCTGGGCCGGGCAGGAGAGACCCAGTACTTC	CASSPLGRAGETQYF
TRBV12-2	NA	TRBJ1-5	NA	TGTGCAAGTCGCTCAACGGGACACCGCAATCAGCCCCAGCATTTT	CASRSTGHRNQPQHF
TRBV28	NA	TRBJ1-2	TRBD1	TGTGCCAGCAGTGCCACCGGGACAGGGGGCGGCTACACCTTC	CASSATGTGGGYTF
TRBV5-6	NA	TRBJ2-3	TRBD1	TGTGCCAGCAGTTTTGACAGGGGGCTTCTAACAGATACGCAGTATTTT	CASSFDRGLLTDTQYF
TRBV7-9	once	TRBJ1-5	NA	TGTGCCAGCAGCTTAAACCAGGGGCCCCAGCATTTT	CASSLNQGPQHF
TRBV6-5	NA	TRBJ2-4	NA	TGTGCCAGCACCAGGGACAACATTCAGTACTTC	CASTRDNIQYF
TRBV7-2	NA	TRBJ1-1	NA	TGTGCCAGCAGTACTCGGGGGGGCATTTCGAACACTGAAGCTTTCTTT	CASSTRGGISNTEAFF
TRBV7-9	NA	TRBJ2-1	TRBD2	TGTGCCAGCAGCCCGATCGGACTAGCGGGGGGGGAGCAGTTCTTC	CASSPIGLAGGEQFF
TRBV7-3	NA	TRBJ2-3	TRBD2	TGTGCCAGCACCCCCGGGTCGGGGGGGGATGAAGATACGCAGTATTTT	CASTPGSGGDEDTQYF
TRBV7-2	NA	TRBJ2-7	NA	TGTGCCAGTGCCCCTTGGGCAAAGAAGGCCTACGAGCAGTACTTC	CASAPWAKKAYEQYF
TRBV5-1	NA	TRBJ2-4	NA	TGCGCCAGCAGCCTTCAAAACATCAGGGGCCCAGCTCGGAGTCCCTTAGCCAAAAACATTCAGTACTTC	CASSLQNIRGPARSPLAKNIQYF
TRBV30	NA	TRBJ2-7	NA	TGTGCCTGGAGTGTAGGGGGAGTCGTCTACGAGCAGTACTTC	CAWSVGGVVYEQYF
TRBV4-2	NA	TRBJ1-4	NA	TGTGCCAGCAGCCAAGTACTAACACAATCGGGGGGGACTAATGAAAAACTGTTTTTT	CASSQVLTQSGGTNEKLFF
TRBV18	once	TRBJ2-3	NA	TGTGCCAGCTCACCTAGGGAGGATACGCAGTATTTT	CASSPREDTQYF
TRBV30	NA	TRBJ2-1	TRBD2	TGTGCCTGGAGGGGGACTAGCGGGAGGGAGCCCTACAATGAGCAGTTCTTC	CAWRGTSGREPYNEQFF
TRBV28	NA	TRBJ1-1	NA	TGTGCCAGCACGTCCGGGTTACGGCCTCCTGAAGCTTTCTTT	CASTSGLRPPEAFF
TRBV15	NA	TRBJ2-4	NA	TGTGCCACCAGCAGAGATTGGTCCAGGGCCGCCAAAAACATTCAGTACTTC	CATSRDWSRAAKNIQYF
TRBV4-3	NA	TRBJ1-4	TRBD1	TGCGCCAGCAGCCATATCCGGGACAGGAGTAATGAAAAACTGTTTTTT	CASSHIRDRSNEKLFF
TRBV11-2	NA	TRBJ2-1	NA	TGTGCCAGCAGCTTAGTTCGGGGTGAGGCAGAGCAGTTCTTC	CASSLVRGEAEQFF
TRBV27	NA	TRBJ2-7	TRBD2	TGTGCCAGCAGTTGGGGGACTAGCGGGACGTACGAGCAGTACTTC	CASSWGTSGTYEQYF
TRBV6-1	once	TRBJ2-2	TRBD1	TGTGCCAGCAATTATGACAGGGCGAACACCGGGGAGCTGTTTTTT	CASNYDRANTGELFF
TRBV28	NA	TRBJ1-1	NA	TGTGCCAGCAGTCTAGCACAGGGGAACACTGAAGCTTTCTTT	CASSLAQGNTEAFF
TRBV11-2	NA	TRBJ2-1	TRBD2	TGTGCCAGCAGCATAGGACTAGCGGGAGGGCCTTGGTTCTTC	CASSIGLAGGPWFF
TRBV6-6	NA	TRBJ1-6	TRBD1	TGTGCCAGCGGCCTGGGGAACAGGGGGCTTTTTTCACCCCTCCACTTT	CASGLGNRGLFSPLHF
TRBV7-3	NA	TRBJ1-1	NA	TGTGCCAGCAGCTTATTCGTCAACACTGAAGCTTTCTTT	CASSLFVNTEAFF
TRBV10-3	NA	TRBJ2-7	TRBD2	TGTGCCATCAGCCAGACTAGCGGGAGGCGGGACGAGCAGTACTTC	CAISQTSGRRDEQYF
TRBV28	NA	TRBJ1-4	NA	TGTGCCAGCAGCGTCCCAGCGGGGGGAATTAATGAAAAACTGTTTTTT	CASSVPAGGINEKLFF
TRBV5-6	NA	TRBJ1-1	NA	TGTGCCAGCAGTCACTCGAACACTGAAGCTTTCTTT	CASSHSNTEAFF
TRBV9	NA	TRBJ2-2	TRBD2	TGTGCCAGCAGCGGACTAGCGGGAGGGAACACCGGGGAGCTGTTTTTT	CASSGLAGGNTGELFF
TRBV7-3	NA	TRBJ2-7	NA	TGTGCCAGCAGCCCGGGTGCGGGGGCCGAGCAGTACTTC	CASSPGAGAEQYF
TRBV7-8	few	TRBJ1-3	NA	TGTGCCAGCAGCCCCCGGGGGGGAAACACCATATATTTT	CASSPRGGNTIYF
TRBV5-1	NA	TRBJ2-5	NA	TGCGCCAGCAGCTTGGGAGCAGGGCAAGAGACCCAGTACTTC	CASSLGAGQETQYF
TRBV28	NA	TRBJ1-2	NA	TGTGCCAGCAGTTTATCAGGTCCCCTAAACTATGGCTACACCTTC	CASSLSGPLNYGYTF
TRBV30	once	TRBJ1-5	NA	TGTGCCTGGACCCCATTCGGGGGGGCGAATCAGCCCCAGCATTTT	CAWTPFGGANQPQHF
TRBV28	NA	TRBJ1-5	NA	TGTGCCAGCAGTTTCGGGCAGGGGAGACAGCCCCAGCATTTT	CASSFGQGRQPQHF
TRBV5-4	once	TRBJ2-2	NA	TGTGCCAGCAGCTTTGGGGTCGCGAACACCGGGGAGCTGTTTTTT	CASSFGVANTGELFF
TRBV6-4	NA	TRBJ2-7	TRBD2	TGTGCCAGCAGTATAAGGGCGGGAGTTTACGAGCAGTACTTC	CASSIRAGVYEQYF
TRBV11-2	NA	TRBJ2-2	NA	TGTGCCAGCAGCCCCTTTAGCCCCGGGGAGCTGTTTTTT	CASSPFSPGELFF
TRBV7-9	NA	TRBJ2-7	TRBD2	TGTGCCAGCACCTGGCAGGGAGGGTTTTCGAGGTCCTACGAGCAGTACTTC	CASTWQGGFSRSYEQYF
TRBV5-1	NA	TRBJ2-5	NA	TGCGCCAGCAGCTTGGCCCAAAGGGAGACCCAGTACTTC	CASSLAQRETQYF
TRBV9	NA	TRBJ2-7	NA	TGTGCCAGCAGCGTAGCTGGGACAAATTACGAGCAGTACTTC	CASSVAGTNYEQYF
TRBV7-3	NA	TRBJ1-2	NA	TGTGCCAGCAGCTTATACGTAAGCCCCCCTACGTCGGGCTACACCTTC	CASSLYVSPPTSGYTF
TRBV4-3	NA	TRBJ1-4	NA	TGCGCCAGCAGCCCTTTACCGGGGACTGAAAAACTGTTTTTT	CASSPLPGTEKLFF
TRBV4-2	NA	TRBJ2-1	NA	TGTGCCAGCAGCCAAGTCAGCAGGGTGGACTTATACTCCTACAATGAGCAGTTCTTC	CASSQVSRVDLYSYNEQFF
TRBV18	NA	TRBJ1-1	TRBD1	TGTGCCAGCTCAATGAACAGGGGGCTAGACACTGAAGCTTTCTTT	CASSMNRGLDTEAFF
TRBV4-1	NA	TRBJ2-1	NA	TGCGCCAGCAGCCAGAGGCTTGGGTGGAGCAATGAGCAGTTCTTC	CASSQRLGWSNEQFF
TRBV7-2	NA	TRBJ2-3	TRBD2	TGTGCCAGCAGCTTAGCGAAGGGGACTAGCGGGGGCACAGATACGCAGTATTTT	CASSLAKGTSGGTDTQYF